This T cell receptor (beta chain) was found in a study of blood T cell repertoires in COVID-19. Looking at the study overall: Italy, Spain and the United States were the sources of the convalescent and acute COVID-19 samples. Sources were T cells, B-cell-depleted T cells, or PBMCs; the material itself was cDNA or gDNA.

Authors' analysis steps: Estimated nucleated cell counts came from reference gene primer amplification. Method: immunoSEQ multiplex PCR; TCRdb's copy keeps in-frame clones and lacks some. V and J calls and clone size are copied from that table; D and trimming were computed from the DNA. The sample contains roughly 240,000 clones, roughly 86% of which appear only once. This clone came up once. Additional DNA sequences in this sample encode the identical CDR3. Trimming pared 0 bases from V and 2 bases from J, leaving 12 bases between. This CDR3 comprises 15 residues. CDR1 is SGDLS, CDR2 YYNGEE, per germline.

This TCR was sampled from a woman aged 55-69 years who had recovered from COVID-19. Material: peripheral blood. The chain has TRBV9 and TRBJ2-7, with a possible D match to TRBD1 (6 bases). The CDR3 loop reads CASSVGNRAPYEQYF. DNA for the CDR3: TGTGCCAGCAGCGTAGGAAACAGGGCCCCCTACGAGCAGTACTTC.